The 7 T cell receptor beta chains reported below all come from one sample, sequenced in a study of blood T cell repertoires in COVID-19. Profiling relied on immunoSEQ multiplex PCR, and the TCRdb table lists in-frame clones only, not all of them. Of around 110,000 clones in the sample, about nine tenths are singletons; the top ten hold less than 2%. The source material was peripheral blood. The receptors come from a human donor with active COVID-19. The donor label of this sample is uncertain.

In DNA, the CDR3 is TGCGCCAGCAGCTTGGGGGACAGCGCTTCCTACGAGCAGTACTTC. This encodes CASSLGDSASYEQYF. V and J are TRBV5-1 and TRBJ2-7; 7 bases are shared with TRBD1. V lost 0 bases, J lost 1 base, and 4 bases stayed unmatched. Germline CDR1 and CDR2: SGHRS and YFSETQ. This CDR3 is 15 amino acids long.

This sequence joins TRBV3-1 (or the pseudogene TRBV3-2) and TRBJ1-2, with TRBD1 matching over 7 bases. V gave up 1 base and J gave up 0 bases; unmatched junction bases: 8. The CDR3 length is 17 residues. The germline V gene encodes CDR1 LGHDT and CDR2 YNNKEL (reference sequence). The CDR3 loop is CASSQVRDSKANYGYTF. The CDR3 DNA follows: TGTGCCAGCAGCCAAGTGAGGGACAGTAAGGCTAACTATGGCTACACCTTC.

This rearrangement joins TRBV28 to TRBJ1-5; D may be TRBD1 (5 bases). The germline V gene has CDR1 MDHEN and CDR2 SYDVKM. The CDR3 consists of 13 residues. Deletions cut 3 bases from V and 4 bases from J, with 7 bases between. CDR3 coding DNA: TGTGCCAGCAGTTTCGACAGAAATCAGCCCCAGCATTTT. Translated: CASSFDRNQPQHF.

This clone was seen only once. The chain couples TRBV19 to TRBJ2-1, with TRBD2 matching 8 bases. Unmatched junction bases numbered 6, after V lost 5 bases and J lost 3 bases. Germline CDR1 reads LNHDA; CDR2 reads SQIVND (reference sequence). This CDR3 region has 15 residues. CDR3 nucleotides: TGTGCCAGTAGTGTCCGGGGGGGCGTCTACAATGAGCAGTTCTTC. Its protein is CASSVRGGVYNEQFF.

The chain recombines TRBV6-5 with TRBJ1-2, with D possibly matching TRBD1 (5 bases). Germline V gives CDR1 MNHEY, CDR2 SVGAGI. The V end lost 8 bases, the J end lost 4 bases, and 8 bases lay between the germline ends. The CDR3 is 11 residues long. The CDR3 DNA sequence: TGTGCCAGCCGGAGGGGCTATGGCTACACCTTC. Residues: CASRRGYGYTF.

The rearrangement joins TRBV4-3 to TRBJ2-2; D might be TRBD2 (5 bases). This CDR3 has 17 amino acids. The V gene lost 0 bases and the J gene lost 4 bases, with 15 bases spanning the gap. Germline-derived CDR1 and CDR2 are LGHNA and YSLEER. In DNA, the CDR3 is TGCGCCAGCAGCCAAGATCGGGCGGGCCAGAGCACCGGGGAGCTGTTTTTT. This codes for CASSQDRAGQSTGELFF.

The chain joins TRBV6-6 to TRBJ2-7; 11 positions agree with TRBD2. Looked up from germline, CDR1 is MNHNY and CDR2 is SVGAGI (reference sequence). The CDR3 spans 16 residues. V lost 3 bases to trimming and J lost 0 bases; unmatched junction nucleotides: 4. CDR3 coding DNA: TGTGCCAGCAGTTATTCTAGCGGGGGGAGCTCCTACGAGCAGTACTTC. Translated, it gives CASSYSSGGSSYEQYF.